Listed below are T cell receptor beta chains from one sample, sequenced in a study of neurological immune-mediated disorders. TCRdb analysed the 5' RACE reads with MiXCR anew, one entry per CDR3 protein. The sample includes about 92,000 distinct CDR3 sequences, under 4.5% of them seen just once. Input material: PBMCs. The receptors derive from a woman aged 50 to 60 with multiple sclerosis. CDR3s include the opening cysteine and the closing phenylalanine or tryptophan. D genes are given only for firm matches. Only some rows state a clone size, as once, few, many or a class for expanded clones.

d_call,j_call,v_call,clone_size,cdr3_nt,cdr3_aa
TRBD1,TRBJ2-1,TRBV12-3/TRBV12-4,many,TGTGCCAGCAGTACAGGGGACAGCTCCTACAATGAGCAGTTCTTC,CASSTGDSSYNEQFF
.,TRBJ2-3,TRBV7-2,many,TGTGCCAGCAGCTTAGATGGGGGGGGGCTGGGGACAGATACGCAGTATTTT,CASSLDGGGLGTDTQYF
.,TRBJ2-3,TRBV4-2,many,TGTGCCAGCAGCCAAAACGGGGGCCGAAGCACAGATACGCAGTATTTT,CASSQNGGRSTDTQYF
TRBD1,TRBJ2-7,TRBV12-3/TRBV12-4,many,TGTGCCAGCAGTCAGACAGGGGGCTCGTACGAGCAGTACTTC,CASSQTGGSYEQYF
.,TRBJ2-1,TRBV18,many,TGTGCCAGCTCACCAGAGACACTACCCTACAATGAGCAGTTCTTC,CASSPETLPYNEQFF
TRBD1,TRBJ1-5,TRBV4-1,many,TGCGCCAGCAGCCAGCCCGGGACAGGGAAGCCCCAGCATTTT,CASSQPGTGKPQHF
TRBD1,TRBJ1-1,TRBV5-1,few,TGCGCCAGCAGCTTGTATGGGACAGGGCAAGTGAACACTGAAGCTTTCTTT,CASSLYGTGQVNTEAFF
.,TRBJ2-3,TRBV18,many,TGTGCCAGCTCACTGACAGCCAGCACAGATACGCAGTATTTT,CASSLTASTDTQYF
.,TRBJ2-5,TRBV10-3,few,TGTGCCAGTCGTTTAGGACAAGTAACCCAAGAGACCCAGTACTTC,CASRLGQVTQETQYF
TRBD2,TRBJ2-5,TRBV5-7,many,TGTGCCAGCAGCTCCACTAGCGGGAGCCATTCCGAGACCCAGTACTTC,CASSSTSGSHSETQYF
.,TRBJ1-2,TRBV20-1,many,TGCAGTGCACAACCCGGGACCGATTATGGCTACACCTTC,CSAQPGTDYGYTF
TRBD1,TRBJ1-2,TRBV5-5,many,TGTGCCAGCAGCTTGGGACTGGACAGGCCGCCTTCTGGCTACACCTTC,CASSLGLDRPPSGYTF
.,TRBJ2-5,TRBV20-1,many,TGCAGTGCTTCAGGGTCCCAAGAGACCCAGTACTTC,CSASGSQETQYF
.,TRBJ2-7,TRBV6-2/TRBV6-3,many,TGTGCCAGCAGTTTAAGGGGGAAAACCTACGAGCAGTACTTC,CASSLRGKTYEQYF
.,TRBJ2-7,TRBV21-1,many,TGTGCCAGCAGCAAAGCGCAGGCCTACTACGAGCAGTACTTC,CASSKAQAYYEQYF
TRBD2,TRBJ2-2,TRBV9,.,TGTGCCAGCAGCGTTGGGACTAGCGGGGGGCAGAACACCGGGGAGCTGTTTTTT,CASSVGTSGGQNTGELFF
.,TRBJ2-7,TRBV5-1,many,TGCGCCAGCAGCACCGGGTCCAGCTCCTACGAGCAGTACTTC,CASSTGSSSYEQYF
TRBD2,TRBJ2-7,TRBV4-3,many,TGCGCCAGCAGCCAAGATCAGCGGGGTTACGAGCAGTACTTC,CASSQDQRGYEQYF
.,TRBJ1-2,TRBV5-1,many,TGCGCCAGCAGCTTGGCCGGACTCGCTAACTATGGCTACACCTTC,CASSLAGLANYGYTF
TRBD1,TRBJ2-1,TRBV11-3,many,TGTGCCAGCAGCCGCCGGGACAGGGGGCTCGATGAGCAGTTCTTC,CASSRRDRGLDEQFF
.,TRBJ2-7,TRBV7-2,many,TGTGCCAGCAGCCCTCAGCAGTCGGACGGGAAGCAGTACTTC,CASSPQQSDGKQYF
.,TRBJ2-7,TRBV5-1,many,TGCGCCAGCGCCGAGCAGGGGCCCCACGAGCAGTACTTC,CASAEQGPHEQYF
.,TRBJ2-1,TRBV10-3,many,TGTGCCATCAGACCCGGGACCCACAATGAGCAGTTCTTC,CAIRPGTHNEQFF
.,TRBJ2-2,TRBV6-5,many,TGTGCCAGCCAGGGACTGAACACCGGGGAGCTGTTTTTT,CASQGLNTGELFF
.,TRBJ1-5,TRBV4-3,once,TGCGCCAGCAGCCATAACGGGGGCGTACAGCACCAGCATTTT,CASSHNGGVQHQHF